Listed below are T cell receptor beta chains from one sample, sequenced in a study of graft-versus-host responses after intestinal transplantation. No antigen has been identified for these receptors. The assay was immunoSEQ multiplex PCR, and TCRdb's table has in-frame clones only and misses some. The table includes more than 70,000 clones, around 90% detected once. The material was unstimulated CD8+ T cells sorted from spleen or lymph node cells, obtained before transplant. These receptors all stem from a human donor who was the organ donor for an intestinal transplant. CDR3s include the opening cysteine and the closing phenylalanine or tryptophan. The D gene is left open where the match is weak. Clone size is not always given. Where it is, it says once, few, many or a class for expanded clones.

>16|TRBV7-3|.|.|TRBJ1-1
CASSLKSLTPNTEAFF
TGTGCCAGCAGCTTAAAATCTTTGACACCGAACACTGAAGCTTTCTTT
>18|TRBV4-2|.|.|TRBJ2-7
CASSQEFGTTGWGYEQYF
TGTGCCAGCAGCCAAGAATTTGGTACGACAGGCTGGGGCTACGAGCAGTACTTC
>14|TRBV15|.|.|TRBJ1-3
CATMGGSSGNTIYF
TGTGCCACCATGGGAGGAAGCTCTGGAAACACCATATATTTT
>13|TRBV27|TRBD2|.|TRBJ2-7
CASSLAGAYEQYF
TGTGCCAGCAGCTTAGCGGGGGCCTACGAGCAGTACTTC
>15|TRBV7-2|.|.|TRBJ1-4
CASSHRDATNEKLFF
TGCGCCAGCAGCCACCGCGATGCAACTAATGAAAAACTGTTTTTT
>20|TRBV28|.|.|TRBJ2-2
CASSFPTTPDRDMNTGELFF
TGTGCCAGCAGTTTCCCAACTACTCCGGACAGAGATATGAACACCGGGGAGCTGTTTTTT
>16|TRBV27|TRBD1|.|TRBJ2-1
CASSFMDRGPYNEQFF
TGTGCCAGCAGTTTCATGGACAGGGGGCCCTACAATGAGCAGTTCTTC
>11|TRBV20-1|TRBD2|.|TRBJ2-5
CSAAASGGDHF
TGCAGTGCTGCCGCTAGCGGGGGGGATCACTTC
>13|TRBV5-4|.|.|TRBJ1-2
CASSFGGGPGYTF
TGTGCCAGCAGCTTCGGGGGGGGCCCTGGCTACACCTTC
>16|TRBV7-9|TRBD2|.|TRBJ2-1
CASSMKTSGAYNEQFF
TGTGCCAGCAGCATGAAGACTAGCGGGGCTTACAATGAGCAGTTCTTC
>15|TRBV6-1|.|once|TRBJ2-7
CASSEVGLSSYEQYF
TGTGCCAGCAGTGAAGTTGGTCTAAGCTCCTACGAGCAGTACTTC
>15|TRBV7-2|TRBD1|.|TRBJ1-4
CASSLATGTDEKLFF
TGTGCCAGCAGCTTAGCAACCGGGACAGACGAAAAACTGTTTTTT
>14|TRBV5-6|TRBD2|once|TRBJ2-3
CASSLLAGTDTQYF
TGTGCCAGCAGCTTACTAGCGGGCACAGATACGCAGTATTTT
>16|TRBV7-8|TRBD1|.|TRBJ2-7
CASSRPNNTGGYEQYF
TGTGCCAGCAGCCGACCGAATAATACAGGGGGCTACGAGCAGTACTTC
>12|TRBV5-4|.|.|TRBJ1-2
CASTQGVYGYTF
TGTGCCAGCACCCAGGGTGTCTATGGCTACACCTTC
>15|TRBV28|TRBD1|.|TRBJ1-3
CASTHPGTGADTIYF
TGTGCCAGCACCCACCCCGGGACAGGGGCGGACACCATATATTTT
>14|TRBV4-2|.|.|TRBJ1-6
CASSQRRDNSPLHF
TGTGCCAGCAGCCAAAGGAGAGATAATTCACCCCTCCACTTT
>16|TRBV27|.|.|TRBJ2-3
CASSQLLGGVTDTQYF
TGTGCCAGCAGCCAACTCTTAGGGGGTGTCACAGATACGCAGTATTTT
>13|TRBV6-5|.|.|TRBJ2-7
CASSYSNNGEQYF
TGTGCCAGCAGTTACTCCAACAATGGCGAGCAGTACTTC
>13|TRBV19|.|.|TRBJ1-1
CASSPRQNTEAFF
TGTGCCAGTAGTCCGCGACAGAACACTGAAGCTTTCTTT
>14|TRBV19|TRBD1|.|TRBJ2-7
CASRPGQGPYEQYF
TGTGCCAGTAGGCCGGGACAGGGACCCTACGAGCAGTACTTC
>15|TRBV9|TRBD1|.|TRBJ2-1
CASSAGGASYNEQFF
TGTGCCAGCAGCGCAGGGGGCGCGTCCTACAATGAGCAGTTCTTC
>17|TRBV21-1|.|.|TRBJ1-2
CASSIELTGLGESGYTF
TGTGCCAGCAGCATCGAGCTAACAGGGCTGGGGGAGAGTGGCTACACCTTC
>15|TRBV5-8|TRBD2|.|TRBJ2-3
CASSPDAGGPDTQYF
TGTGCCAGCAGCCCGGACGCGGGGGGCCCAGATACGCAGTATTTT
>16|TRBV4-2|TRBD2|.|TRBJ2-7
CASSHFTGTSGGVPLF
TGTGCCAGCAGCCACTTTACCGGGACTAGCGGGGGAGTTCCCCTCTTC
>14|TRBV7-2|.|.|TRBJ2-2
CASSLGANTGELFF
TGTGCCAGCAGCTTAGGGGCAAACACCGGGGAGCTGTTTTTT